The 5 T cell receptor beta chains below come from one sample, sequenced in a study of shared clonotypes between healthy human individuals. Libraries were prepared by immunoSEQ multiplex PCR; TCRdb keeps only in-frame clonotypes and omits some of them. The data show some 2 million clones, roughly 95% seen once. Source material: naive CD4+ T cells sorted from blood. Subset denoted: CD45RA+ positively selected. The receptor set was obtained from a man between 18 and 35 years old in good health.

The J gene is TRBJ2-5, the V gene TRBV7-2; 8 bases are a match to TRBD2. The CDR3 extends over 14 amino acids. The germline V gene encodes CDR1 SGHTA and CDR2 FQGNSA. V dropped 4 bases and J dropped 5; count of bases not matched to a gene: 6. The CDR3 bases are TGTGCCAGCAGCTCGCGGACTAGCTTCGAGACCCAGTACTTC. It encodes CASSSRTSFETQYF.

Regarding this clone: Other DNA variants within this sample encode the same CDR3. The rearrangement links TRBV5-1 to TRBJ1-1; D call uncertain. CDR3 length: 15 amino acids. The V gene lost 0 bases and the J gene lost 1 base, with 10 bases spanning the gap. Germline CDR1 reads SGHRS; CDR2 reads YFSETQ. The CDR3 DNA follows: TGCGCCAGCAGCTTGGCCGGTCAGGCGAACACTGAAGCTTTCTTT. As protein: CASSLAGQANTEAFF.

About this clone: The sample has other DNA sequences that encode this CDR3 too. The chain is built from TRBV7-2 and TRBJ2-1; no reliable D call. Trimming shortened V by 1 base and J by 6 bases, and 4 bases separated the two germline ends. This CDR3 has 12 residues. Looked up from germline, CDR1 is SGHTA and CDR2 is FQGNSA. The CDR3 DNA reads TGTGCCAGCAGCTTAGAGCGCAATGAGCAGTTCTTC. It specifies CASSLERNEQFF.

This clone was picked up one time. The CDR3 DNA reads TGTGCCAGCAGCTTAGCTAGCGGGATTTACAATGAGCAGTTCTTC. Protein sequence: CASSLASGIYNEQFF. The chain employs TRBV7-8 and TRBJ2-1; 8 nucleotides match TRBD2. The ends lost 0 bases at V and 4 bases at J; junction bases unmatched: 2. Germline assignment: CDR1 SGHVS and CDR2 FQNEAQ. The CDR3 contains 15 residues.

The chain couples TRBV19 to TRBJ1-1, with 7 bases identical to TRBD1. Trimming took 7 bases from V and 11 from J; bases not matched to a gene: 16. The CDR3 loop spans 14 amino acids. Germline V gene sequence: CDR1 LNHDA, CDR2 SQIVND (reference sequence). In nucleotides, the CDR3 is TGTGCCAGTACCCCGACCCTGGATCTACAGGGGGCTTTCTTT. Translating it yields CASTPTLDLQGAFF.